Listed here are 10 T cell receptor beta chains from one sample, sequenced in a study of T-cell reconstitution after alpha-beta-depleted transplantation in children. Unique molecular identifiers were incorporated into the prepared TCRbeta library. From the PCR reads, TCRdb called clonotypes with MiXCR, one entry per CDR3 protein. The table records roughly 89,000 distinct CDR3 sequences, less than 15% of them present only once. This specimen consisted of PBMCs from the stem cell graft donor, obtained from the stem cell graft. All receptors come from a human donor who donated a stem cell graft to a child with inherited bone marrow failure.

In its sample, this clonotype was seen many times. This chain joins TRBV12-3 or TRBV12-4 and TRBJ2-3; D remains ambiguous. Trimming removed 1 base at V and 2 bases at J, with 13 bases between. The CDR3 contains 16 residues. CDR3 nucleotides: TGTGCCAGCAGTTTAGACAGACCCCATCCCACAGATACGCAGTATTTT. This codes for CASSLDRPHPTDTQYF.

Many counts were recorded for this clonotype. The rearrangement joins TRBV27 to TRBJ2-7, with D possibly being TRBD1 (5 bases). Germline V gives CDR1 MNHEY, CDR2 SMNVEV (reference sequence). V was shortened by 6 bases and J by 1 base, with 10 bases between the two germline ends. This CDR3 has 13 residues. The CDR3 DNA reads as TGTGCCAGCAGAGGCCAGGGATCCTACGAGCAGTACTTC. This codes for CASRGQGSYEQYF.

This clonotype was observed at least ten times. The CDR3 loop reads CASSQFSGEQFF. CDR3 nucleotides: TGCGCCAGCAGCCAGTTTAGCGGTGAGCAGTTCTTC. J is TRBJ2-1 and V is TRBV4-3, with D perhaps matching TRBD2 (6 bases). Trimming shortened V by 3 bases and J by 9 bases, and 9 bases separated the two germline ends. This CDR3 region has 12 residues. Germline CDR1 LGHNA, CDR2 YSLEER.

This clonotype came up many times. The gene calls are TRBV5-1 and TRBJ1-1; D remains ambiguous. Deletions cut 0 bases from V and 0 bases from J, with 9 bases between. From germline, CDR1 is SGHRS and CDR2 YFSETQ. This CDR3 is 15 amino acids long. The CDR3, as DNA: TGCGCCAGCAGCTTGGGGTATGGGATGAACACTGAAGCTTTCTTT. Amino acid sequence: CASSLGYGMNTEAFF.

This chain links TRBV11-3 with TRBJ2-3; possible D gene TRBD1, 5 bases. The CDR3 sequence is 15 residues long. Germline CDR1 SGHNT, CDR2 YENEEA. Trimming stripped 5 bases from V and 2 bases from J, with 14 bases between. The CDR3 coding sequence is TGTGCCAGCAGCCCTGGACATCGGTACACAGATACGCAGTATTTT. This sequence encodes CASSPGHRYTDTQYF.

This clonotype was counted at least ten times. This chain uses TRBV7-9 with TRBJ2-2, with D perhaps assigned TRBD1 or TRBD2 (5 bases each). Trimming left V 4 bases short and J 6 bases short, with 9 bases between. The germline V gene encodes CDR1 SEHNR and CDR2 FQNEAQ (reference sequence). The CDR3 runs 13 residues. The CDR3 region is CASSYGTSGELFF. As DNA, the CDR3 is TGTGCCAGCAGCTACGGGACGTCCGGGGAGCTGTTTTTT.

This clonotype has just a few counts. This chain joins TRBV4-2 and TRBJ2-5; possibly TRBD1 for D (5 bases). Trimming took off 1 base at V and 7 bases at J, with 16 bases between the two ends. Germline V gene sequence: CDR1 LGHNA, CDR2 YNFKEQ. CDR3 size: 15 residues. DNA for the CDR3: TGTGCCAGCAGCCAAGTAACAGGCCTTTCGGGGACCCAGTACTTC. Translating gives CASSQVTGLSGTQYF.

In this sample, this clonotype turned up many times. J is TRBJ2-3 and V is TRBV29-1, with unresolved D. The CDR3 runs 11 residues. V lost 4 bases and J 7 bases, leaving 9 bases between the germline ends. CDR1 is SQVTM, CDR2 ANQGSEA, per germline. Here the CDR3 DNA reads TGCAGCGTTGTCGGGTCCAATACGCAGTATTTT. Its protein product is CSVVGSNTQYF.

Only a few counts were recorded for this clonotype. This chain uses TRBV11-1 with TRBJ1-2; D uncertain. V lost 4 bases to trimming and J lost 4 bases, with 10 bases between them. CDR1 and CDR2 from the germline V gene are SGHAT and FQDESV (reference sequence). The CDR3 covers 13 residues. The CDR3 loop reads CASSSLDGYGYTF. CDR3 DNA: TGTGCCAGCAGCTCACTGGACGGCTATGGCTACACCTTC.

The sample holds many counts of this clonotype. This chain links TRBV3-1 with TRBJ2-5, with D perhaps being TRBD1 or TRBD2 (5 bases each). Trimming shortened V by 0 bases and J by 5 bases, and 16 bases separated the two germline ends. Germline CDR1 reads LGHDT; CDR2 reads YNNKEL (reference sequence). The CDR3 is made up of 16 amino acids. CDR3 bases: TGTGCCAGCAGCCAAGAATCCGGGACCAAGGGGGAGACCCAGTACTTC. This encodes CASSQESGTKGETQYF.